The 16 T cell receptor beta chains presented below share a single source sample, sequenced in a study of human T cells and chemical hapten exposure. Unseparated into fractions, whole blood served as the source from which total RNA was extracted. From the 5' RACE reads, TCRdb called clonotypes with MiXCR, one entry per CDR3 protein. This sample has under 100,000 distinct CDR3 sequences; approximately 15% occur once, and the top ten carry about 6.8%. The receptors originated from a female donor in good health.

A word on this clonotype: Germline and junction disagree at one end, which may indicate a read error. The rearrangement uses TRBV2 and TRBJ2-7; 7 bases align to TRBD1. Looked up from germline, CDR1 is SNHLY and CDR2 is FYNNEI. This CDR3 region has 13 residues. The CDR3 loop is CASRDDRVYEQCF. The CDR3 DNA reads as TGTGCCAGCAGAGACGACAGGGTCTACGAGCAGTGCTTC.

The genes are TRBV12-3 or TRBV12-4 and TRBJ2-3; D gene uncertain. The V gene lost 4 bases and the J gene lost 3 bases, with 8 bases spanning the gap. The CDR3 extends over 13 amino acids. This CDR3 reads CASSSQITDTQYF. In nucleotides, the CDR3 is TGTGCCAGCAGTTCCCAAATAACAGATACGCAGTATTTT.

This clonotype appeared a few times. The rearrangement joins TRBV11-2 to TRBJ1-1, with D uncertain. V shed 5 bases and J shed 5 bases, with 21 bases lying between them. The length of the CDR3 is 16 residues. Germline CDR1 is SGHAT and CDR2 is FQNNGV. Here the CDR3 reads CASSPRKGRGRTEAFF. CDR3 bases: TGTGCCAGCAGCCCGCGAAAAGGGAGAGGGAGGACTGAAGCTTTCTTT.

The chain uses TRBV20-1 and TRBJ1-1; unclear D gene. The V and J ends lost 4 bases and 4 bases respectively, with 13 bases between them. This CDR3 comprises 13 residues. In germline, CDR1 is DFQATT, CDR2 SNEGSKA (reference sequence). For the CDR3, the DNA is TGCAGTGCTACCGGACCCCGGGGCACTGAAGCTTTCTTT. Protein product: CSATGPRGTEAFF.

This clonotype was picked up a small number of times. V gene TRBV20-1 combines with J gene TRBJ1-5, with D possibly TRBD1 on 5 matching bases. V lost 2 bases, J lost 0 bases, and 8 bases lay in between. The germline CDR1 and CDR2 sequences are DFQATT and SNEGSKA (reference sequence). The CDR3 is 14 residues long. The CDR3 reads CSARTGVSNQPQHF. For the CDR3, the DNA is TGCAGTGCTAGAACGGGGGTTAGCAATCAGCCCCAGCATTTT.

This chain connects TRBV20-1 to TRBJ2-5, with 13 nucleotides matching TRBD2. This CDR3 is built from 18 residues. Germline-derived CDR1 and CDR2 are DFQATT and SNEGSKA (reference sequence). V shed 1 base, J shed 2 bases, and the junction held 10 bases outside the gene matches. CDR3 amino acids: CSARVTSGRATRQETQYF. CDR3 nucleotide sequence: TGCAGTGCTAGAGTCACTAGCGGGAGGGCCACGCGACAAGAGACCCAGTACTTC.

This chain links TRBV11-2 with TRBJ1-1; no definite D call. Germline CDR1 is SGHAT and CDR2 is FQNNGV. The CDR3 sequence is 13 residues long. V dropped 1 base and J dropped 8 bases, with 11 bases sitting between them. CDR3 sequence: CASSLVPRVEAFF. CDR3 bases: TGTGCCAGCAGCTTAGTCCCGAGGGTCGAAGCTTTCTTT.

V gene TRBV9 combines with J gene TRBJ2-7, with 9 bases that match TRBD1. After removal of 4 bases from V and 0 bases from J, the junction contained 2 bases not matched to a gene. From germline, CDR1 is SGDLS and CDR2 YYNGEE. The CDR3 has 14 amino acids. The CDR3 here is CASSTGQGSYEQYF. Here the CDR3 DNA reads TGTGCCAGCAGCACGGGACAGGGCTCCTACGAGCAGTACTTC. The whole variable domain, remainder taken from reference TRBV9 and TRBJ2-7, is DSGVTQTPKHLITATGQRVTLRCSPRSGDLSVYWYQQSLDQGLQFLIQYYNGEERAKGNILERFSAQQFPDLHSELNLSSLELGDSALYFCASSTGQGSYEQYFGPGTRLTVT.

This clonotype turned up a few times. The J gene is TRBJ2-1, the V gene TRBV27; TRBD2 matches 14 bases. The CDR3 extends over 18 amino acids. The germline V gene has CDR1 MNHEY and CDR2 SMNVEV (reference sequence). The junction had 14 bases not matched to a gene; V was cut back by 9 bases and J by 4 bases. The CDR3 reads CAREIRGLAGALYNEQFF. The CDR3, as DNA: TGTGCCAGAGAAATCCGGGGACTAGCGGGAGCCCTTTACAATGAGCAGTTCTTC.

The chain has TRBV19 and TRBJ2-1; 16 bases agree with TRBD2. Germline-derived CDR1 and CDR2 are LNHDA and SQIVND (reference sequence). The CDR3 totals 14 residues. With 6 bases clipped from V and 12 bases from J, the junction kept 5 bases outside the gene matches. This CDR3 reads CASSQGTSGGGQFF. The CDR3 DNA reads as TGTGCCAGTAGCCAGGGGACTAGCGGGGGGGGGCAGTTCTTC. The entire variable domain, with the rest obtained from reference TRBV19 and TRBJ2-1, is as follows: DGGITQSPKYLFRKEGQNVTLSCEQNLNHDAMYWYRQDPGQGLRLIYYSQIVNDFQKGDIAEGYSVSREKKESFPLTVTSAQKNPTAFYLCASSQGTSGGGQFFGPGTRLTVL.

This clonotype has ten or more counts. The chain has TRBV20-1 and TRBJ1-1; D is possibly TRBD1 (6 bases). This CDR3 comprises 11 residues. Germline lookup yields CDR1 DFQATT and CDR2 SNEGSKA (reference sequence). V was trimmed by 6 bases and J by 5 bases, leaving 10 bases between them. This CDR3 reads CSASGATEAFF. The DNA for the CDR3 is TGCAGTGCCTCAGGGGCAACTGAAGCTTTCTTT.

This clonotype showed up just a few times. The chain recombines TRBV20-1 with TRBJ1-1; the D gene is possibly TRBD1 (5 bases). Trimming took off 2 bases at V and 5 bases at J, with 15 bases between the two ends. The length of the CDR3 is 14 residues. The germline gives CDR1 DFQATT, CDR2 SNEGSKA (reference sequence). CDR3 nucleotide sequence: TGCAGTGCTAGACCGGGGGGAGGGAGGACTGAAGCTTTCTTT. Protein: CSARPGGGRTEAFF.

About this clonotype itself: This may be a read error: a much more frequent sequence differs by one nucleotide. This chain links TRBV5-1 with TRBJ2-7; a weak D match, TRBD2 (5 bases). This CDR3 comprises 15 residues. Germline assignment: CDR1 SGHRS and CDR2 YFSETQ. The CDR3 DNA reads TGCGCCAGAAGCTTTGAGGGTCCCTTCTCCTACGAGCAGTACTTC. The encoded protein is CARSFEGPFSYEQYF. The whole variable domain, filled in from reference TRBV5-1 and TRBJ2-7, reads KAGVTQTPRYLIKTRGQQVTLSCSPISGHRSVSWYQQTPGQGLQFLFEYFSETQRNKGNFPGRFSGRQFSNSRSEMNVSTLELGDSALYLCARSFEGPFSYEQYFGPGTRLTVT.

This clonotype was counted ten times or more. The J gene is TRBJ1-5, the V gene TRBV20-1, with D uncertain. The germline CDR1 and CDR2 sequences are DFQATT and SNEGSKA (reference sequence). Trimming left V 4 bases short and J 1 base short, with 8 bases between. This CDR3 region has 13 residues. The CDR3 sequence is CSATDGSNQPQHF. As DNA, the CDR3 is TGCAGTGCTACGGACGGGAGCAATCAGCCCCAGCATTTT.

This chain uses TRBV5-1 with TRBJ2-5; TRBD2 matches 14 bases. The germline gives CDR1 SGHRS, CDR2 YFSETQ. V gave up 6 bases and J gave up 5 bases; unmatched junction bases: 9. The CDR3 loop spans 16 amino acids. This chain's CDR3 is CASTTGTSGSSETQYF. DNA of the CDR3: TGCGCCAGCACCACCGGGACTAGCGGGAGTAGTGAGACCCAGTACTTC.

This clonotype showed up just a few times. The rearrangement joins TRBV13 to TRBJ1-3, with D uncertain. The germline V and J ends were trimmed by 0 bases and 7 bases, with 10 bases remaining between them. This CDR3 has 14 residues. The V gene's germline CDR1 is PRHDT and CDR2 FYEKMQ (reference sequence). The CDR3 region is CASSLGVRANTIYF. CDR3 in DNA: TGTGCCAGCAGCTTAGGTGTTCGCGCGAACACCATATATTTT.